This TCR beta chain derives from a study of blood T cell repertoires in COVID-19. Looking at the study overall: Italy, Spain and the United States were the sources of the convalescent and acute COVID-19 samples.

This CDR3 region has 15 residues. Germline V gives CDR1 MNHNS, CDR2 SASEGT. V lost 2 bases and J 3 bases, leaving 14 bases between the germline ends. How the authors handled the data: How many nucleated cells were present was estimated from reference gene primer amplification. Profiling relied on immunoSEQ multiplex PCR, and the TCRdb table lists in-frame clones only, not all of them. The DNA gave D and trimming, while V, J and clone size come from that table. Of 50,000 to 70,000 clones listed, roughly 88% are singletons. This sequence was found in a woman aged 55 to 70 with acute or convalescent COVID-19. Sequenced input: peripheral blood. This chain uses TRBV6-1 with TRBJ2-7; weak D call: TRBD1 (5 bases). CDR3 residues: CASSEFRTSGYEQYF. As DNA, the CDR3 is TGTGCCAGCAGTGAATTTCGGACATCAGGCTACGAGCAGTACTTC.